This is a list of T cell receptor beta chains from one sample in a study of T-cell reconstitution after alpha-beta-depleted transplantation in children. TCRdb redid the calling of the PCR reads with MiXCR, one entry per CDR3 protein. Of about 900,000 distinct CDR3 sequences in the sample, roughly 29% are singletons; the top ten hold more than 25%. Sequenced material: PBMCs, mostly from graft donor cells, taken 360 days after TCRalphabeta/CD19-depleted stem cell transplant. These receptors were obtained from a boy in the first two years of life who had a stem cell transplant for SCID, so the T cells may come from the graft donor. CDR3s include the opening cysteine and the closing phenylalanine or tryptophan. The order of the fields is J gene, V gene, CDR3 protein.

j_call: TRBJ1-5; v_call: TRBV19; cdr3_aa: CASSLRAPGQGTQPQHF
j_call: TRBJ1-3; v_call: TRBV11-1; cdr3_aa: CASSLNAGGGSGNTIYF
j_call: TRBJ2-4; v_call: TRBV20-1; cdr3_aa: CSADPGLAKNIQYF
j_call: TRBJ2-7; v_call: TRBV7-8; cdr3_aa: CASSLEQHEQYF
j_call: TRBJ2-1; v_call: TRBV20-1; cdr3_aa: CSAGTSGSYNEQFF
j_call: TRBJ2-5; v_call: TRBV7-9; cdr3_aa: CASSHWGGQETQYF
j_call: TRBJ2-3; v_call: TRBV6-5; cdr3_aa: CASTSGDTQYF
j_call: TRBJ2-2; v_call: TRBV6-1; cdr3_aa: CASSETYINTGELFF
j_call: TRBJ2-7; v_call: TRBV20-1; cdr3_aa: CSASYRGPKYEQYF
j_call: TRBJ2-7; v_call: TRBV3-1; cdr3_aa: CASSPGRGRAYEQYF
j_call: TRBJ2-7; v_call: TRBV7-9; cdr3_aa: CASSSGVPGISSYEQYF
j_call: TRBJ2-5; v_call: TRBV10-3; cdr3_aa: CAISGQGGFQETQYF
j_call: TRBJ2-4; v_call: TRBV28; cdr3_aa: CASSPSWDSGGQNIQYF
j_call: TRBJ2-3; v_call: TRBV18; cdr3_aa: CASSPRDRANTDTQYF
j_call: TRBJ2-5; v_call: TRBV15; cdr3_aa: CATSRDRLGPRTQYF
j_call: TRBJ1-2; v_call: TRBV29-1; cdr3_aa: CSVPITREGGNGYTF
j_call: TRBJ2-4; v_call: TRBV6-1; cdr3_aa: CASSETPYRGENIQYF
j_call: TRBJ2-3; v_call: TRBV7-9; cdr3_aa: CASSSQFDPTDTQYF
j_call: TRBJ1-1; v_call: TRBV10-2; cdr3_aa: CASTSGTEAFF
j_call: TRBJ1-1; v_call: TRBV4-3; cdr3_aa: CASSQDNRGNTEAFF
j_call: TRBJ2-1; v_call: TRBV5-1; cdr3_aa: CASSFEVTYNEQFF
j_call: TRBJ2-3; v_call: TRBV5-1; cdr3_aa: CASSLAGASTDTQYF
j_call: TRBJ1-5; v_call: TRBV4-1; cdr3_aa: CASSHRKGTVGNQPQHF
j_call: TRBJ2-1; v_call: TRBV28; cdr3_aa: CASSSPGTMSSYNEQFF
j_call: TRBJ2-4; v_call: TRBV29-1; cdr3_aa: CSAGDRAKNIQYF
j_call: TRBJ2-1; v_call: TRBV4-2; cdr3_aa: CASSQGFPSGDYEQFF
j_call: TRBJ2-7; v_call: TRBV7-2; cdr3_aa: CASSLLGLGGLYEQYF
j_call: TRBJ2-1; v_call: TRBV5-6; cdr3_aa: CASSLAPPSSYNEQFF
j_call: TRBJ1-1; v_call: TRBV5-1; cdr3_aa: CASSRSRGGHTEAFF
j_call: TRBJ2-3; v_call: TRBV11-2; cdr3_aa: CASSPSRGLNRGRRDTDTQYF
j_call: TRBJ2-1; v_call: TRBV7-8; cdr3_aa: CASSSTRDGIFNEQFF
j_call: TRBJ1-4; v_call: TRBV5-5; cdr3_aa: CASSLTGFNEKLFF
j_call: TRBJ1-1; v_call: TRBV6-5; cdr3_aa: CASSYPRDGVTEAFF
j_call: TRBJ2-2; v_call: TRBV11-1; cdr3_aa: CASSYRLFGQGNTGELFF
j_call: TRBJ2-3; v_call: TRBV6-2/TRBV6-3; cdr3_aa: CASSARGEGSSDTQYF
j_call: TRBJ1-5; v_call: TRBV9; cdr3_aa: CASSVSGIGQPQHF
j_call: TRBJ2-7; v_call: TRBV5-1; cdr3_aa: CASSQDRDNYEQYF
j_call: TRBJ2-7; v_call: TRBV21-1; cdr3_aa: CASSKPGQGAAYLYEQYF
j_call: TRBJ2-4; v_call: TRBV12-3/TRBV12-4; cdr3_aa: CASSFLGLAKNIQYF
j_call: TRBJ2-7; v_call: TRBV29-1; cdr3_aa: CSYSDLSYEQYF
j_call: TRBJ2-2; v_call: TRBV7-2; cdr3_aa: CASTPLAVTVNTGELFF
j_call: TRBJ2-5; v_call: TRBV4-1; cdr3_aa: CASSQALFAETQYF
j_call: TRBJ1-6; v_call: TRBV12-3/TRBV12-4; cdr3_aa: CASTPSQGWSGFNSLHF
j_call: TRBJ2-2; v_call: TRBV5-6; cdr3_aa: CASSLPAWSGELFF
j_call: TRBJ1-3; v_call: TRBV11-2; cdr3_aa: CASSLDRTATGRGNTIYF
j_call: TRBJ2-2; v_call: TRBV29-1; cdr3_aa: CSATRSGRWTGELFF
j_call: TRBJ2-3; v_call: TRBV12-3/TRBV12-4; cdr3_aa: CASSLARSTAF
j_call: TRBJ2-5; v_call: TRBV29-1; cdr3_aa: CSVEGRFQETQYF
j_call: TRBJ1-4; v_call: TRBV12-3/TRBV12-4; cdr3_aa: CASSFEVQEKLFF
j_call: TRBJ2-1; v_call: TRBV12-3/TRBV12-4; cdr3_aa: CASTDPANEQFF
j_call: TRBJ2-1; v_call: TRBV15; cdr3_aa: CATGTLAGASGEQFF
j_call: TRBJ2-3; v_call: TRBV20-1; cdr3_aa: CSAKSYRDSPGASEDTQYF
j_call: TRBJ1-2; v_call: TRBV5-1; cdr3_aa: CASSLEGVGYGYTF
j_call: TRBJ2-2; v_call: TRBV9; cdr3_aa: CASSVASLAAGELFF